Following are 26 T cell receptor beta chains from one sample sequenced in a study of T cells in Graves' hyperthyroidism and ophthalmopathy (dated by TCRdb to the late 2010s). The method was multiplex PCR. The instrument was an Illumina HiSeq 2000. The TCR beta CDR3 regions were amplified from the RNA transcripts. The first round of RT-PCR for the TCR CDR3 was performed with the HTBI primer set and the Qiagen OneStep RT-PCR kit. In TCRdb, the public reads were trimmed at Q25 with fastp and aligned with MiXCR, with productive beta chains retained. Entries are consolidated by CDR3 protein sequence, retaining the most common genes and DNA. The sample has roughly 700,000 distinct CDR3 sequences on record, 14% of them singletons. The ten largest clones take up about 10% of the sample. Sequenced: blood. The receptors stem from a woman between 18 and 29 years old with Graves' hyperthyroidism.

This clonotype has only a few counts. This rearrangement joins TRBV28 to TRBJ2-1; no clear D. V was pared by 6 bases and J by 5 bases, with 14 bases between. Germline V gene sequence: CDR1 MDHEN, CDR2 SYDVKM. The CDR3 runs to 14 residues. CDR3 amino acids: CASSPLLINNEQFF. CDR3 bases: TGTGCCAGCAGCCCCCTCCTAATAAACAATGAGCAGTTCTTC.

In its sample, this clonotype was seen many times. This rearrangement joins TRBV2 to TRBJ2-7, with a possible D match to TRBD1 (6 bases). CDR1 SNHLY and CDR2 FYNNEI come from the germline V gene. Trimming cost V 7 bases and J 0 bases, with 10 bases left between them. The CDR3 sequence is 13 residues long. As DNA, the CDR3 is TGTGCCAGCACAGGGGTGAGCTCCTACGAGCAGTACTTC. Translation: CASTGVSSYEQYF.

This clonotype has at least ten counts. The rearrangement uses TRBV7-2 and TRBJ1-2; 11 bases align to TRBD1. The trim removed 5 bases at V and 2 bases at J, leaving 10 bases unmatched. Looked up from germline, CDR1 is SGHTA and CDR2 is FQGNSA. This CDR3 spans 17 amino acids. In nucleotides, the CDR3 is TGTGCCAGCAGCCCTGGGACAGGGGGGGCGGGCAACTATGGCTACACCTTC. It specifies CASSPGTGGAGNYGYTF.

This clonotype came up a few times. The chain combines TRBV18 with TRBJ2-1; unclear D gene. The V gene's germline CDR1 is KGHSH and CDR2 LQKENI. Trimming shortened V by 3 bases and J by 4 bases, and 10 bases separated the two germline ends. The CDR3 loop spans 14 amino acids. CDR3: CASSPVPTYNEQFF. The DNA for the CDR3 is TGTGCCAGCTCACCGGTCCCTACATACAATGAGCAGTTCTTC.

The chain links TRBV20-1 to TRBJ1-1; D is undetermined. Trimming took off 1 base at V and 0 bases at J, with 6 bases between the two ends. Germline lookup yields CDR1 DFQATT and CDR2 SNEGSKA (reference sequence). The length of the CDR3 is 13 residues. CDR3 nucleotide sequence: TGCAGTGCTAGAGGAGTTATGAACACTGAAGCTTTCTTT. It encodes CSARGVMNTEAFF.

This sequence joins TRBV6-2 or TRBV6-3 and TRBJ2-1; TRBD1 matches 8 bases. Germline CDR1 reads MNHEY; CDR2 reads SVGEGT. CDR3 size: 13 residues. Trimming cost V 6 bases and J 12 bases; bases outside gene matches: 10. The CDR3 is CASRSRDRFGQFF. The DNA of the CDR3 is TGTGCCAGCAGGTCCCGGGACAGGTTTGGGCAGTTCTTC.

This clonotype was picked up a small number of times. The chain is built from TRBV29-1 and TRBJ1-4; D gene unclear. The CDR3 runs 12 residues. CDR1 and CDR2 from the germline V gene are SQVTM and ANQGSEA. The germline V and J ends were trimmed by 4 bases and 8 bases, with 11 bases remaining between them. CDR3 DNA: TGCAGCGTTGGCGGGGTTGGGGAAAAACTGTTTTTT. This codes for CSVGGVGEKLFF.

This clonotype was counted between two and nine times. The V call is TRBV7-8, the J call TRBJ2-7; possibly TRBD2 for D (6 bases). V shed 1 base and J shed 2 bases, with 15 bases lying between them. The CDR3 sequence is 16 residues long. Germline V gene sequence: CDR1 SGHVS, CDR2 FQNEAQ. The DNA of the CDR3 is TGTGCCAGCAGCTTAGAGGTTCCTAGCGCGACCTACGAGCAGTACTTC. Amino acids: CASSLEVPSATYEQYF.

Notes on this clonotype: One base away lies a much larger clone, so this may be a sequencing read error. The CDR3 does not close with the conserved phenylalanine or tryptophan, likely indicating a read error. The V call is TRBV12-3 or TRBV12-4, the J call TRBJ1-2; D not certain. The CDR3 covers 13 residues. The V gene lost 3 bases and the J gene lost 3 bases, with 8 bases spanning the gap. The CDR3 nucleotides are TGTGCCAGCAGTTTTGATAAAGACTATGGCTACACCCTC. This codes for CASSFDKDYGYTL.

The CDR3 coding sequence is TGTGCCAGCAGCCAAATAGCGGGAGTTGGTTCGGAGCAGTTCTTC. This gives the protein CASSQIAGVGSEQFF. V usage is TRBV3-1 and J usage is TRBJ2-1, with 9 bases matching TRBD2. Germline CDR1 is LGHDT and CDR2 is YNNKEL (reference sequence). The CDR3 length is 15 residues. V lost 2 bases to trimming and J lost 10 bases; unmatched junction nucleotides: 9.

The chain is built from TRBV29-1 and TRBJ1-3, with unresolved D. Germline V gives CDR1 SQVTM, CDR2 ANQGSEA. The V and J ends lost 4 bases and 2 bases respectively, with 15 bases between them. The CDR3 sequence is 15 residues long. DNA of the CDR3: TGCAGCGTTGTGTGGGTGGAGGATGCTGGAAACACCATATATTTT. Encoded protein: CSVVWVEDAGNTIYF.

This rearrangement joins TRBV19 to TRBJ1-5, with 12 nucleotides matching TRBD1. The germline V gene encodes CDR1 LNHDA and CDR2 SQIVND (reference sequence). The CDR3 covers 14 residues. The V and J ends lost 5 bases and 11 bases, in that order; junction bases with no gene match: 7. The CDR3 nucleotides are TGTGCCAGTAGTCCTGGGACAGGGGGCATCACCCAGCATTTT. Its translation is CASSPGTGGITQHF.

The chain couples TRBV7-8 to TRBJ2-7; D not resolved. CDR1 and CDR2 from the germline V gene are SGHVS and FQNEAQ. Trimming removed 3 bases at V and 0 bases at J, with 12 bases between. The CDR3 sequence is 15 residues long. In DNA, the CDR3 is TGTGCCAGCAGCTTCACTGATGGCGACTCCTACGAGCAGTACTTC. Protein product: CASSFTDGDSYEQYF.

The V gene is TRBV4-1, the J gene TRBJ2-3; D might be TRBD2 (6 bases). The CDR3 runs to 16 residues. Deletions cut 4 bases from V and 2 bases from J, with 16 bases between. From germline, CDR1 is MGHRA and CDR2 YSYEKL. For the CDR3, the DNA is TGCGCCAGCAGCCTACGGTACGGGGGAAACACAGATACGCAGTATTTT. Amino acids: CASSLRYGGNTDTQYF.

As to this clonotype: A clone one base away is much larger, so this may be a read error. The genes are TRBV11-2 and TRBJ2-7; D is uncertain. Trimming removed 1 base from V and 2 bases from J, with 12 bases in between. Germline loops: CDR1 SGHAT, CDR2 FQNNGV. The CDR3 has 15 amino acids. The CDR3: CASSLVVVGPYEQYF. CDR3 coding DNA: TGTGCCAGCAGCTTAGTGGTCGTAGGCCCCTACGAGCAGTACTTC.

The V gene is TRBV11-3, the J gene TRBJ2-5; 7 bases fit TRBD1. Trimming removed 5 bases from V and 5 bases from J; junction bases left unmatched: 8. The CDR3 contains 14 residues. Germline CDR1 SGHNT, CDR2 YENEEA. CDR3: CASSVDRARETQYF. CDR3 nucleotide sequence: TGTGCCAGCAGCGTTGACAGGGCTAGGGAGACCCAGTACTTC. Using reference TRBV11-3 and TRBJ2-5 for the parts outside the CDR3, the full variable domain is EAGVVQSPRYKIIEKKQPVAFWCNPISGHNTLYWYLQNLGQGPELLIRYENEEAVDDSQLPKDRFSAERLKGVDSTLKIQPAELGDSAVYLCASSVDRARETQYFGPGTRLLVL.

This clonotype has a count of ten or more. This rearrangement joins TRBV20-1 to TRBJ2-7; the D gene is possibly TRBD2 (6 bases). The V end lost 0 bases, the J end lost 9 bases, and 21 bases lay between the germline ends. Germline CDR1 DFQATT, CDR2 SNEGSKA (reference sequence). The CDR3 has 15 amino acids. CDR3: CSARDSGGLPMGQYF. In nucleotides, the CDR3 is TGCAGTGCTAGAGATTCCGGAGGACTACCAATGGGGCAGTACTTC.

The count of this clonotype is one. This chain connects TRBV12-3 or TRBV12-4 to TRBJ2-1; TRBD2 matches 11 bases. CDR3 length: 17 amino acids. V was pared by 3 bases and J by 8 bases, with 12 bases of the junction left unmatched. This CDR3 reads CASSLGLADSGRYEQFF. CDR3 nucleotide sequence: TGTGCCAGCAGTTTGGGACTAGCGGACTCTGGCCGATATGAGCAGTTCTTC.

The V and J genes are TRBV7-2 and TRBJ2-7, with 8 bases aligning to TRBD2. CDR1 and CDR2 (germline): SGHTA, FQGNSA. J lost 4 bases, V lost 5 bases, and 10 bases had no gene match. The CDR3 contains 15 residues. CDR3 sequence reads: CASSNRAGGGYEQYF. CDR3 nucleotides: TGTGCCAGCAGCAACCGCGCGGGAGGTGGATACGAGCAGTACTTC.

This clonotype has only a few counts. The chain links TRBV6-1 to TRBJ2-1, with TRBD2 matching 8 bases. CDR1 and CDR2 (germline): MNHNS, SASEGT. This CDR3 region has 15 residues. J lost 0 bases, V lost 6 bases, and 4 bases had no gene match. This chain's CDR3 is CASRDAGGSYNEQFF. The CDR3 nucleotides are TGTGCCAGCAGAGACGCGGGGGGCTCCTACAATGAGCAGTTCTTC.

Many counts were recorded for this clonotype. This chain connects TRBV7-2 to TRBJ2-7; a possible D gene is TRBD1 (5 bases). Germline V gives CDR1 SGHTA, CDR2 FQGNSA. Between the trimmed V and J ends, which lost 7 bases and 3 bases, there was a span of 16 bases. The CDR3 loop spans 14 amino acids. The CDR3 DNA reads as TGTGCCAGCACCTTGTCCTCAGGGATCTACGAGCAGTACTTC. Its translation: CASTLSSGIYEQYF.

This clonotype was seen repeatedly, ten times or more. This rearrangement joins TRBV24-1 to TRBJ2-5, with TRBD2 matching 8 bases. CDR1 KGHDR and CDR2 SFDVKD come from the germline V gene. This CDR3 is 15 amino acids long. Germline trimming cut 2 bases from V and 6 bases from J; bases unmatched to any gene: 7. The CDR3 region has the DNA TGTGCCACCAGTGATTCCCAGCGGGGGCGACAGACCCAGTACTTC. This encodes CATSDSQRGRQTQYF.

This clonotype was counted many times. The rearrangement uses TRBV6-1 and TRBJ2-2; perhaps TRBD2 as D (7 bases). Trimming removed 6 bases at V and 0 bases at J, with 17 bases between. Looked up from germline, CDR1 is MNHNS and CDR2 is SASEGT. The CDR3 covers 17 residues. Written as DNA, the CDR3 is TGTGCCAGCAGCTCCGCTCTAGGGGGGGCGAACACCGGGGAGCTGTTTTTT. It specifies CASSSALGGANTGELFF.

The V and J genes are TRBV20-1 and TRBJ1-1, with 8 bases aligning to TRBD1. Germline lookup yields CDR1 DFQATT and CDR2 SNEGSKA (reference sequence). Trimming cost V 0 bases and J 3 bases; bases outside gene matches: 12. The CDR3 has 17 amino acids. Here the CDR3 DNA reads TGCAGTGCTAGAGATACAGGGGGACCTTGGGGGTACACTGAAGCTTTCTTT. Its protein is CSARDTGGPWGYTEAFF.

The table lists this clonotype with a few counts. V usage is TRBV27 and J usage is TRBJ1-1; D remains unclear. The CDR3 is 14 amino acids. The germline V gene encodes CDR1 MNHEY and CDR2 SMNVEV (reference sequence). Trimming removed 2 bases at V and 4 bases at J, with 11 bases between. CDR3 sequence (DNA): TGTGCCAGCAGTTTAAATGGGCAGATCACTGAAGCTTTCTTT. Amino acid sequence: CASSLNGQITEAFF.

The rearrangement uses TRBV28 and TRBJ2-7, with D unclear. Germline assignment: CDR1 MDHEN and CDR2 SYDVKM. Deletions cut 6 bases from V and 4 bases from J, with 10 bases between. The CDR3 is 12 amino acids. CDR3 DNA: TGTGCCAGCAGCTCACACGGTTACGAGCAGTACTTC. Translated: CASSSHGYEQYF.